The 15 T cell receptor beta chains presented below share a single source sample, sequenced in a study of T cells in localized non-small cell lung cancer (dated by TCRdb to the early 2020s). Library generation was performed with the immunoSEQ multiplex PCR assay. TCRdb stores this immuneACCESS table with in-frame sequences only. Part of the clones is absent; in the studies checked, under half of the shortfall reflects unresolved V genes, and no reason is known for the rest. Here the sample has more than 2,500 clones; approximately 21% occur a single time. 20% to 30% of the sample lies in the top ten. The sample consisted of lung tumor tissue, taken before any cancer treatment. The receptors shown here come from a male donor older than 55 with stage II squamous cell lung carcinoma.

This sequence joins TRBV18 and TRBJ2-1; either TRBD1 or TRBD2 may fit D (6 bases each). The CDR3 is 15 residues long. V lost 6 bases, J lost 2 bases, and 14 bases lay in between. Per the germline V gene, CDR1 is KGHSH and CDR2 is LQKENI. The CDR3 DNA follows: TGTGCCAGCTCGCCCGGGGGCTCCACCTACAATGAGCAGTTCTTC. Translation: CASSPGGSTYNEQFF.

This clone has only a few counts. V gene TRBV28 combines with J gene TRBJ1-3; D not resolved. Trimming took 3 bases from V and 0 from J, leaving 12 bases between them. From germline, CDR1 is MDHEN and CDR2 SYDVKM. CDR3 length: 16 amino acids. CDR3 in DNA: TGTGCCAGCAGTTTTGCCCTTACCCGCTCTGGAAACACCATATATTTT. Translating it yields CASSFALTRSGNTIYF.

V and J are TRBV19 and TRBJ2-5; 9 bases fit TRBD1. This CDR3 contains 17 residues. CDR1 LNHDA and CDR2 SQIVND come from the germline V gene (reference sequence). The V segment lost 4 bases and the J segment 5 bases; nucleotides outside the gene matches: 14. The CDR3: CASSKYLMDRGEETQYF. The CDR3 coding sequence is TGTGCCAGTAGTAAATACTTAATGGACAGGGGAGAGGAGACCCAGTACTTC.

This clone rates as large. This chain links TRBV6-8 with TRBJ2-3; D ambiguous. Per germline, CDR1 MNHGY and CDR2 SAAAGT. The CDR3 loop spans 12 amino acids. Trimming left V 0 bases short and J 6 bases short, with 4 bases between. This chain's CDR3 is CASSYSMDTQYF. The CDR3 DNA follows: TGTGCCAGCAGTTACTCGATGGATACGCAGTATTTT.

This clone is medium-sized in the sample. The V gene is TRBV11-3, the J gene TRBJ2-2; TRBD1 matches at 8 bases. The CDR3 is made up of 15 amino acids. Germline lookup yields CDR1 SGHNT and CDR2 YENEEA. Trimming at V came to 4 bases and at J to 6 bases, leaving 7 bases not matched to a gene. The CDR3 DNA reads as TGTGCCAGCAGCTCCCGACAGGGGATCCCCGGGGAGCTGTTTTTT. Translating it yields CASSSRQGIPGELFF.

The chain carries TRBV28 and TRBJ1-4, with a weak D call TRBD1 (6 bases). The CDR3 extends over 14 amino acids. The germline V and J ends were trimmed by 5 bases and 3 bases, with 10 bases remaining between them. The V gene's germline CDR1 is MDHEN and CDR2 SYDVKM. CDR3 DNA sequence: TGTGCCAGCAGTGCGACAGGTGCTAATGAAAAACTGTTTTTT. Translated, it gives CASSATGANEKLFF.

This chain joins TRBV11-3 and TRBJ1-5; D gene uncertain. CDR3 length equals 14 residues. The germline gives CDR1 SGHNT, CDR2 YENEEA. V was trimmed by 1 base and J by 4 bases, leaving 8 bases between them. CDR3 amino acids: CASSLVSGNQPQHF. In nucleotides, the CDR3 is TGTGCCAGCAGCTTAGTGTCCGGGAATCAGCCCCAGCATTTT.

The V gene is TRBV11-3, the J gene TRBJ2-3; D may be TRBD1 (5 bases). Germline CDR1 and CDR2: SGHNT and YENEEA. V dropped 0 bases and J dropped 4 bases, with 17 bases sitting between them. The CDR3 loop spans 17 amino acids. CDR3 DNA sequence: TGTGCCAGCAGCTTAGAATCGGGTAGGGGTCGGTCAGATACGCAGTATTTT. It encodes CASSLESGRGRSDTQYF.

This clone has more than one count but fewer than ten. DNA for the CDR3: TGTGCCAGCAGCCAAGTGGGACAAGGCTTTACTGAAGCTTTCTTT. This sequence encodes CASSQVGQGFTEAFF. The chain uses TRBV14 and TRBJ1-1; D might be TRBD1 (6 bases). CDR3 length: 15 residues. Germline lookup yields CDR1 SGHDN and CDR2 FVKESK. Trimming removed 1 base from V and 5 bases from J, with 14 bases in between. Full variable domain (rest looked up from reference TRBV14 and TRBJ1-1): EAGVTQFPSHSVIEKGQTVTLRCDPISGHDNLYWYRRVMGKEIKFLLHFVKESKQDESGMPNNRFLAERTGGTYSTLKVQPAELEDSGVYFCASSQVGQGFTEAFFGQGTRLTVV.

In this sample, this clone turned up a few times. The chain uses TRBV11-3 and TRBJ2-1; 9 bases agree with TRBD2. The CDR3 is 16 amino acids. J lost 8 bases, V lost 3 bases, and 11 bases had no gene match. Germline CDR1 reads SGHNT; CDR2 reads YENEEA. This chain's CDR3 is CASSLSLSGGRYEQFF. DNA for the CDR3: TGTGCCAGCAGCTTGTCGTTAAGCGGGGGGCGGTATGAGCAGTTCTTC.

The chain combines TRBV11-3 with TRBJ2-5; 7 bases fit TRBD2. In germline, CDR1 is SGHNT, CDR2 YENEEA. The CDR3 length is 15 residues. V gave up 3 bases and J gave up 5 bases; unmatched junction bases: 9. The CDR3, as DNA: TGTGCCAGCAGCTTGGTGCTAGCGGCAACGGAGACCCAGTACTTC. Its protein product is CASSLVLAATETQYF.

The chain couples TRBV11-3 to TRBJ1-4; D is ambiguous. The V end was cut by 5 bases, the J end by 7 bases, with 14 bases between. Germline-derived CDR1 and CDR2 are SGHNT and YENEEA. This CDR3 is built from 14 residues. CDR3 in DNA: TGTGCCAGCAGCCCTATTGGTGGTGGTGAAAAACTGTTTTTT. Its protein product is CASSPIGGGEKLFF.

The chain has TRBV5-1 and TRBJ2-5; tentatively, D is TRBD1 (6 bases). This CDR3 region has 14 residues. Looked up from germline, CDR1 is SGHRS and CDR2 is YFSETQ. The germline V and J ends were trimmed by 2 bases and 5 bases, with 13 bases remaining between them. For the CDR3, the DNA is TGCGCCAGCAGCTTAACAGGGATCGGGGAGACCCAGTACTTC. Its translation: CASSLTGIGETQYF.

The rearrangement joins TRBV28 to TRBJ1-4, with 8 bases matching TRBD1. Germline CDR1 and CDR2: MDHEN and SYDVKM. V shed 5 bases, J shed 3 bases, and the junction held 2 bases outside the gene matches. This CDR3 comprises 14 residues. CDR3 protein: CASSTGGANEKLFF. CDR3 bases: TGTGCCAGCAGTACAGGGGGTGCTAATGAAAAACTGTTTTTT.

The genes are TRBV14 and TRBJ1-2; the D gene is possibly TRBD1 (6 bases). With 6 bases removed from V and 8 bases from J, the gap between germline ends came to 16 bases. This CDR3 comprises 13 residues. CDR1 is SGHDN, CDR2 FVKESK, per germline. The CDR3 sequence is CASSDGRGYGYTF. CDR3 sequence (DNA): TGTGCCAGCAGTGACGGCAGGGGATACGGCTACACCTTC.